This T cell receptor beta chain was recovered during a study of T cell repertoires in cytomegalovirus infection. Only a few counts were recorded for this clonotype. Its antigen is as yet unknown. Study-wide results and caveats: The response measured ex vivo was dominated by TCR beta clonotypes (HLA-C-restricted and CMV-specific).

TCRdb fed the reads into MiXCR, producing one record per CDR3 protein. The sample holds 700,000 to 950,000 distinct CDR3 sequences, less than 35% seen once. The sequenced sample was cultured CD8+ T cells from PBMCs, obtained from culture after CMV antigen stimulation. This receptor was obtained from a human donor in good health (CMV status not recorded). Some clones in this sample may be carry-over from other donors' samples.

CDR3 sequence: CASSLRQGNARETQYF. CDR3 in DNA: TGTGCCAGCAGCTTAAGACAGGGGAACGCAAGAGAGACCCAGTACTTC. This chain uses TRBV7-3 with TRBJ2-5, with TRBD1 matching over 8 bases. There are 16 residues in the CDR3. CDR1 SGHTA and CDR2 FQGTGA come from the germline V gene. V was clipped by 1 base and J by 4 bases; unmatched bases: 8. Full variable domain (outside the CDR3, taken from reference TRBV7-3 and TRBJ2-5): GAGVSQTPSNKVTEKGKYVELRCDPISGHTALYWYRQSLGQGPEFLIYFQGTGAADDSGLPNDRFFAVRPEGSVSTLKIQRTERGDSAVYLCASSLRQGNARETQYFGPGTRLLVL.